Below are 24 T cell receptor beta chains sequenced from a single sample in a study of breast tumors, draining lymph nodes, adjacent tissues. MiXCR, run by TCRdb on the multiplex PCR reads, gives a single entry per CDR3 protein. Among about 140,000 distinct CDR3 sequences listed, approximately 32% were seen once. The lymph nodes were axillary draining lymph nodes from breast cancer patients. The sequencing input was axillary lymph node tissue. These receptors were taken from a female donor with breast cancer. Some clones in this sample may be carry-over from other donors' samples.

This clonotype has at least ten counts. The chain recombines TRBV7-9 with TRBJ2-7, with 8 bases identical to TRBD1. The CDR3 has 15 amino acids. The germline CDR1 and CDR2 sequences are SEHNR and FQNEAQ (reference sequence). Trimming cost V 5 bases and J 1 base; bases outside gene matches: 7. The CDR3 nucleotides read TGTGCCAGCAGCCCCGGGACAGGTTTGTCCTACGAGCAGTACTTC. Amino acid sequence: CASSPGTGLSYEQYF.

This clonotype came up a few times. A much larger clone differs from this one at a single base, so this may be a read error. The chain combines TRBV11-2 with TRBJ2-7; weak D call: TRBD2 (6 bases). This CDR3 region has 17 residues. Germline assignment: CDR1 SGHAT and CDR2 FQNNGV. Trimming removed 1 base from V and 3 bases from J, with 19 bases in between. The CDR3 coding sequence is TGTGCCAGCAGCTTAGTGGTTGGTGCGGGGAGCAACTACGAGCAGTACTTC. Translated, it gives CASSLVVGAGSNYEQYF.

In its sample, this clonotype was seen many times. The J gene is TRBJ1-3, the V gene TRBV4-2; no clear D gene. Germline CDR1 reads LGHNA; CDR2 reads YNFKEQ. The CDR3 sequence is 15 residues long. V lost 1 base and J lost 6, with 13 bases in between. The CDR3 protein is CASSQGEGFENTIYF. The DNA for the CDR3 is TGTGCCAGCAGCCAAGGGGAAGGCTTCGAAAACACCATATATTTT.

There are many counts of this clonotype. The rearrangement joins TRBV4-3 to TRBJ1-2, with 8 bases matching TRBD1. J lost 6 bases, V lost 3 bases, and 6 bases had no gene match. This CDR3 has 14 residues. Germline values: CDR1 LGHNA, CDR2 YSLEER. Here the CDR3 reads CASSQADRVDGYTF. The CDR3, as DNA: TGCGCCAGCAGCCAGGCGGACAGGGTGGATGGCTACACCTTC.

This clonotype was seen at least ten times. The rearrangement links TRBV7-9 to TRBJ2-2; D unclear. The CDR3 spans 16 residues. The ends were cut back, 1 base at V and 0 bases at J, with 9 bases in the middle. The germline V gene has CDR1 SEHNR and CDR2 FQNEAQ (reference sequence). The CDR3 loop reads CASSLGLSPNTGELFF. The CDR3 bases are TGTGCCAGCAGCTTAGGTCTCAGCCCGAACACCGGGGAGCTGTTTTTT.

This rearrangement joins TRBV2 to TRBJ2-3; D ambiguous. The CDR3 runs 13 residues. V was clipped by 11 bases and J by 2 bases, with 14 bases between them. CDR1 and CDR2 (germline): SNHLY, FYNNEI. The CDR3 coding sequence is TGTGCCGGGAAGGGAAGGAACACAGATACGCAGTATTTT. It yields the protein CAGKGRNTDTQYF. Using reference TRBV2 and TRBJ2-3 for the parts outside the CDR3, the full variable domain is EPEVTQTPSHQVTQMGQEVILRCVPISNHLYFYWYRQILGQKVEFLVSFYNNEISEKSEIFDDQFSVERPDGSNFTLKIRSTKLEDSAMYFCAGKGRNTDTQYFGPGTRLTVL.

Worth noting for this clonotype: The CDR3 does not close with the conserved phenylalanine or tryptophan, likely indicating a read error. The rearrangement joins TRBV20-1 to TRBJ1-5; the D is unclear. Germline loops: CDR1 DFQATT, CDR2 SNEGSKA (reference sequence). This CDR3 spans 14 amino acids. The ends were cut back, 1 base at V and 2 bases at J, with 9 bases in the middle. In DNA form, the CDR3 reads TGCAGTGCTAGAGGGCAGAGAGGCAATCAGCCCCAGCATGGT. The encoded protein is CSARGQRGNQPQHG.

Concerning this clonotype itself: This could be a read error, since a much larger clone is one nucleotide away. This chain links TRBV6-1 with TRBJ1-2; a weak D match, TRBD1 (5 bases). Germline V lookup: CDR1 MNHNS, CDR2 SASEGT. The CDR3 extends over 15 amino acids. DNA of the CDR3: TGTGCCAGCAGTCAAGCGTGGGGGTCCAACTATGGCTACACCTTC. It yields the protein CASSQAWGSNYGYTF.

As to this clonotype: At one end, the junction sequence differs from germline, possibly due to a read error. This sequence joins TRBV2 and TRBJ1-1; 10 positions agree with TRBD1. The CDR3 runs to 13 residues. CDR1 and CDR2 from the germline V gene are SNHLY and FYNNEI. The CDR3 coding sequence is TGTGCCAGCAGCAAGACAGGGGGCACTGAAGTTTTCTTT. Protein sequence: CASSKTGGTEVFF.

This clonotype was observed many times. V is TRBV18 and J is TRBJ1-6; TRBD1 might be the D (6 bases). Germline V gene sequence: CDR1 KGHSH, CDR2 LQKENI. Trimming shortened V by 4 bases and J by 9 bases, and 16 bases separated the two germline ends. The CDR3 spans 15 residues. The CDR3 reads CASSQTTDRSSPLHF. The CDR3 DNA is TGTGCCAGCTCACAGACCACGGACAGAAGTTCACCCCTCCACTTT.

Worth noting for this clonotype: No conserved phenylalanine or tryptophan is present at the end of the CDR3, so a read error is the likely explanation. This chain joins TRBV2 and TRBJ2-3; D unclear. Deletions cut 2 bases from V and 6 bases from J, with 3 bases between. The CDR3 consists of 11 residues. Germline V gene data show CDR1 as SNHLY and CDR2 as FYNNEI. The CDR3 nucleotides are TGTGCCAGCAGTGAAAAGGATACGCAGTATTCT. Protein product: CASSEKDTQYS.

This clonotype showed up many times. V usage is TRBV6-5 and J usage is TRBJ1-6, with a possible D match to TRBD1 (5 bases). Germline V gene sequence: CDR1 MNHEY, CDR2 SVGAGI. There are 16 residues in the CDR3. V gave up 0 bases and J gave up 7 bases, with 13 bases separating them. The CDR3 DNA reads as TGTGCCAGCAGTTACTCCCGTGGGGGGGGGAATTCACCCCTCCACTTT. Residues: CASSYSRGGGNSPLHF.

The CDR3 DNA is TGCGCCAGCGGCGAGGTTTGGGGGCGGGACGCGCAGAACACTGAAGCTTTCTTT. It is translated as CASGEVWGRDAQNTEAFF. This chain uses TRBV5-1 with TRBJ1-1; a possible D gene is TRBD1 (6 bases). Deletions cut 7 bases from V and 1 base from J, with 26 bases between. CDR3 length: 18 amino acids. CDR1 and CDR2 from the germline V gene are SGHRS and YFSETQ.

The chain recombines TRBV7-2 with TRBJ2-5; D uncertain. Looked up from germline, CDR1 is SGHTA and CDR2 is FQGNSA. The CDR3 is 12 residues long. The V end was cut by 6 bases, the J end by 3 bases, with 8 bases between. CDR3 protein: CASSLNEETQYF. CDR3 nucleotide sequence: TGTGCCAGCAGTCTAAACGAAGAGACCCAGTACTTC. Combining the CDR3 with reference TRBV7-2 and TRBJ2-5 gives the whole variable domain GAGVSQSPSNKVTEKGKDVELRCDPISGHTALYWYRQSLGQGLEFLIYFQGNSAPDKSGLPSDRFSAERTGGSVSTLTIQRTQQEDSAVYLCASSLNEETQYFGPGTRLLVL.

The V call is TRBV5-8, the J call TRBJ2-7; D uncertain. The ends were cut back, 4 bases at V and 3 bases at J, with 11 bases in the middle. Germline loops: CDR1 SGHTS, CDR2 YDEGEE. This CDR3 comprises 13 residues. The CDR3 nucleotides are TGTGCCAGCAGCCGAGTAGGCGGCTACGAGCAGTACTTC. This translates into CASSRVGGYEQYF.

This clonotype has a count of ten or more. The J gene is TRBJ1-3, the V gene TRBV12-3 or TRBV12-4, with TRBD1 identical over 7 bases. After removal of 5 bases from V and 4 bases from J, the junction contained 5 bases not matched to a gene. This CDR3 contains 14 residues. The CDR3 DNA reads TGTGCCAGCAGTCACACAGGGGAAGGAAACACCATATATTTT. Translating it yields CASSHTGEGNTIYF.

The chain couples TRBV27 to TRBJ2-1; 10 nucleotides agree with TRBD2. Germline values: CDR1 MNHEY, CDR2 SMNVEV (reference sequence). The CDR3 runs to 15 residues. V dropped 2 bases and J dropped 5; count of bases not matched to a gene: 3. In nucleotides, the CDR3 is TGTGCCAGCAGTTTACCTAGCGGGGGCAACAATGAGCAGTTCTTC. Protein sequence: CASSLPSGGNNEQFF.

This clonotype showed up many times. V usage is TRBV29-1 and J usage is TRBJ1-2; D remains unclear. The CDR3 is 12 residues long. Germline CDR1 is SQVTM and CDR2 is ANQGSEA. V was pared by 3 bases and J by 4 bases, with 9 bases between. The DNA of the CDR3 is TGCAGCGTTGATATAGGAGGCTATGGCTACACCTTC. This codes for CSVDIGGYGYTF.

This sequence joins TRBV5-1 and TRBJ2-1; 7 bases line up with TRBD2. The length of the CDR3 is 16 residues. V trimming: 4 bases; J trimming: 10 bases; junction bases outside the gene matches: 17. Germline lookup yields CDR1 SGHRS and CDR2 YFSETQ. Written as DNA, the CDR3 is TGCGCCAGCAGCCAATGGGCTAGCGGCAGGAGCGGGGAGCAGTTCTTC. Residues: CASSQWASGRSGEQFF.

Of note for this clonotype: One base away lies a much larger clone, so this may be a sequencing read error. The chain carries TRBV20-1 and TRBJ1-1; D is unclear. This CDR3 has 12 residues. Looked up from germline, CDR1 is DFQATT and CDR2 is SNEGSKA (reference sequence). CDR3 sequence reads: CSALGSNTEACF. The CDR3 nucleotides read TGCAGTGCTCTGGGATCGAACACTGAAGCTTGCTTT.

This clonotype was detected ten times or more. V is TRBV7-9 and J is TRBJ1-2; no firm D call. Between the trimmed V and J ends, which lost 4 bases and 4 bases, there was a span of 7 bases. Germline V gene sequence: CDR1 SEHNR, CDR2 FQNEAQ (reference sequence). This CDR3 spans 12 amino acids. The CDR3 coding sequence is TGTGCCAGCAGCTACCGGAGCTATGGCTACACCTTC. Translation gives CASSYRSYGYTF.

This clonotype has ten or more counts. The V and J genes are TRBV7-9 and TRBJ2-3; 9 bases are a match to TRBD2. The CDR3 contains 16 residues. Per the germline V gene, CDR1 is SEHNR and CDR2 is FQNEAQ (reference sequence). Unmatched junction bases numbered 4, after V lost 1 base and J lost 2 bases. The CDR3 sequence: CASSLGLAGNTDTQYF. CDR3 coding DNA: TGTGCCAGCAGCTTAGGGCTAGCGGGAAACACAGATACGCAGTATTTT.

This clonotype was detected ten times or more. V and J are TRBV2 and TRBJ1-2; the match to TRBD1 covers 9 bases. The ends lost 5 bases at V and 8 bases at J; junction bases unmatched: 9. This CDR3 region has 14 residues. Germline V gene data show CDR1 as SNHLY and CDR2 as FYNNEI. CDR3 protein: CASSTGTGHQGYTF. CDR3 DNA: TGTGCCAGCAGTACCGGGACAGGGCATCAGGGCTACACCTTC.

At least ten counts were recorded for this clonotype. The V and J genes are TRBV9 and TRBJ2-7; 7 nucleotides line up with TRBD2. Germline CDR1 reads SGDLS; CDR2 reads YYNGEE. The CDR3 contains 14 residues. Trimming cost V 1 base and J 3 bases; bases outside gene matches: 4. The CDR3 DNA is TGTGCCAGCAGCGTAAGGTGGGGGGGCTACGAGCAGTACTTC. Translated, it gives CASSVRWGGYEQYF. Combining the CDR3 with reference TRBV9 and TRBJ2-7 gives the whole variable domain DSGVTQTPKHLITATGQRVTLRCSPRSGDLSVYWYQQSLDQGLQFLIQYYNGEERAKGNILERFSAQQFPDLHSELNLSSLELGDSALYFCASSVRWGGYEQYFGPGTRLTVT.